One and the same sample provided the 14 T cell receptor beta chains below, sequenced in a study of T-cell reconstitution after alpha-beta-depleted transplantation in children. Unique molecular identifiers featured in how the TCRbeta library was prepared. TCRdb analysed the PCR reads with MiXCR anew, one entry per CDR3 protein. Among about 230,000 distinct CDR3 sequences listed, approximately 9.7% were seen once. Sequenced here: PBMCs from the stem cell graft donor, sampled from the stem cell graft. Every receptor here comes from a human donor who donated a stem cell graft to a child with SCID.

This clonotype was observed at least ten times. The chain employs TRBV24-1 and TRBJ1-5; D is ambiguous. In germline, CDR1 is KGHDR, CDR2 SFDVKD. The germline V and J ends were trimmed by 1 base and 7 bases, with 4 bases remaining between them. This CDR3 has 12 residues. In nucleotides, the CDR3 is TGTGCCACCAGTGATTTAGGACAGCCCCAGCATTTT. Translating gives CATSDLGQPQHF.

This clonotype was recorded at least ten times. The gene calls are TRBV28 and TRBJ2-3, with 8 bases aligning to TRBD2. J gave up 2 bases and V 2 bases, and 3 bases lay outside the gene matches. The germline CDR1 and CDR2 sequences are MDHEN and SYDVKM. This CDR3 has 15 residues. The CDR3: CASSLTGGSTDTQYF. In DNA form, the CDR3 reads TGTGCCAGCAGTTTAACGGGGGGGTCCACAGATACGCAGTATTTT.

The gene calls are TRBV13 and TRBJ2-1, with unresolved D. The germline V gene has CDR1 PRHDT and CDR2 FYEKMQ (reference sequence). The CDR3 loop spans 16 amino acids. The V end lost 6 bases, the J end lost 3 bases, and 18 bases lay between the germline ends. CDR3 bases: TGTGCCAGCAGTCCCCAGAGGACGATAAGCTACAATGAGCAGTTCTTC. Protein sequence: CASSPQRTISYNEQFF.

This clonotype appeared many times. The V call is TRBV5-4, the J call TRBJ1-6, with 7 bases fitting TRBD1. V dropped 4 bases and J dropped 7; count of bases not matched to a gene: 11. Germline-derived CDR1 and CDR2 are SGHNT and YYREEE (reference sequence). There are 16 residues in the CDR3. CDR3 sequence: CASSPPTGLGNSPLHF. The CDR3 nucleotides read TGTGCCAGCAGCCCCCCGACAGGGTTGGGGAATTCACCCCTCCACTTT.

At least ten counts were recorded for this clonotype. The V and J genes are TRBV7-9 and TRBJ1-1; D is ambiguous. Trimming removed 6 bases at V and 0 bases at J, with 2 bases between. Germline CDR1 reads SEHNR; CDR2 reads FQNEAQ (reference sequence). The CDR3 runs to 11 residues. CDR3 region: CASRMNTEAFF. For the CDR3, the DNA is TGTGCCAGCAGGATGAACACTGAAGCTTTCTTT. Filled out from reference TRBV7-9 and TRBJ1-1, the complete variable domain reads DTGVSQNPRHKITKRGQNVTFRCDPISEHNRLYWYRQTLGQGPEFLTYFQNEAQLEKSRLLSDRFSAERPKGSFSTLEIQRTEQGDSAMYLCASRMNTEAFFGQGTRLTVV.

This clonotype was counted ten times or more. The CDR3 coding sequence is TGCAGTGCTTCGCTCACAGGAACCTACGAGCAGTACTTC. It specifies CSASLTGTYEQYF. This chain links TRBV20-1 with TRBJ2-7; D perhaps matches TRBD1 (5 bases). CDR3 size: 13 residues. Germline values: CDR1 DFQATT, CDR2 SNEGSKA (reference sequence). V lost 5 bases and J lost 2, with 13 bases in between.

This clonotype was observed many times. The V gene is TRBV6-5, the J gene TRBJ1-2; maybe TRBD1 (6 bases). CDR3 length: 17 residues. V lost 2 bases, J lost 4 bases, and 20 bases lay in between. Germline V gene sequence: CDR1 MNHEY, CDR2 SVGAGI. The CDR3: CASSYPPLTGFGYGYTF. DNA for the CDR3: TGTGCCAGCAGTTACCCCCCTCTTACAGGGTTCGGCTATGGCTACACCTTC.

This chain joins TRBV5-1 and TRBJ1-2; D ambiguous. Trimming took off 0 bases at V and 4 bases at J, with 7 bases between the two ends. This CDR3 has 13 amino acids. Germline V gene data show CDR1 as SGHRS and CDR2 as YFSETQ. The CDR3 loop reads CASSLAGPYGYTF. The CDR3 DNA follows: TGCGCCAGCAGCTTGGCTGGCCCCTATGGCTACACCTTC.

This clonotype occurred a few times. The chain uses TRBV12-3 or TRBV12-4 and TRBJ1-5; D is uncertain. V gave up 1 base and J gave up 4 bases, with 14 bases separating them. CDR3 length: 16 residues. The CDR3 protein is CASSLGPETGNQPQHF. As DNA, the CDR3 is TGTGCCAGCAGTTTAGGTCCAGAGACGGGGAATCAGCCCCAGCATTTT.

This clonotype was recorded many times. The CDR3 sequence is CASSETGTGIGELFF. In DNA, the CDR3 is TGTGCCAGCAGTGAAACCGGGACAGGAATTGGGGAGCTGTTTTTT. This chain connects TRBV2 to TRBJ2-2; 8 nucleotides align to TRBD1. Losses at the gene ends were 2 bases for V and 8 bases for J; bases not matched to a gene: 7. This CDR3 has 15 amino acids. Germline V gene lookup returns CDR1 SNHLY and CDR2 FYNNEI.

This clonotype was seen many times. V usage is TRBV7-2 and J usage is TRBJ1-6; 10 nucleotides match TRBD1. Germline V gene lookup returns CDR1 SGHTA and CDR2 FQGNSA. The CDR3 runs to 15 residues. V lost 6 bases to trimming and J lost 10 bases; unmatched junction nucleotides: 9. CDR3 region: CASSLLGTGVSPLHF. The DNA of the CDR3 is TGTGCCAGCAGTCTACTGGGGACAGGGGTATCACCCCTCCACTTT.

This clonotype was picked up many times. This chain joins TRBV20-1 and TRBJ1-6; 8 bases are a match to TRBD1. The CDR3 spans 15 residues. CDR1 and CDR2 from the germline V gene are DFQATT and SNEGSKA (reference sequence). The V gene end was trimmed by 0 bases and the J gene end by 7 bases; junction bases not matched to a gene: 5. For the CDR3, the DNA is TGCAGTGCTAGAGATGGAAACAGGGGGAATTCACCCCTCCACTTT. It specifies CSARDGNRGNSPLHF.

The rearrangement links TRBV4-2 to TRBJ2-5, with a weak D call TRBD2 (5 bases). Trimming cost V 0 bases and J 4 bases, with 9 bases left between them. Germline CDR1 reads LGHNA; CDR2 reads YNFKEQ. This CDR3 has 14 residues. This CDR3 is CASSQERAGETQYF. The CDR3 DNA is TGTGCCAGCAGCCAAGAGAGGGCTGGAGAGACCCAGTACTTC.

The V gene is TRBV2, the J gene TRBJ2-3, with TRBD2 identical over 9 bases. V was pared by 5 bases and J by 6 bases, with 3 bases of the junction left unmatched. CDR1 and CDR2 (germline): SNHLY, FYNNEI. The CDR3 is 13 amino acids. For the CDR3, the DNA is TGTGCCAGCAGTCGTAGCGGGGGCGATACGCAGTATTTT. Translating gives CASSRSGGDTQYF.